These T cell receptor beta chains were read from a single sample in a study of T-cell reconstitution after alpha-beta-depleted transplantation in children. TCRdb passed the PCR reads through MiXCR, listing each CDR3 protein once. The repertoire has fewer than 700,000 distinct CDR3 sequences, roughly 13% of them found once; the top ten carry over 2%. The material was PBMCs, mostly from graft donor cells, obtained 360 days after TCRalphabeta/CD19-depleted stem cell transplant. The source of these receptors is a male patient aged 10 to 17 who had a stem cell transplant for acute myeloid leukemia, so the T cells may come from the graft donor. The CDR3 runs from the conserved cysteine through the conserved F or W. Fields, in order: V gene, clone size, J gene, D gene, CDR3 protein, CDR3 DNA. The D gene is left open where the match is weak. Clone size is given for some rows only: seen once, a few or many times, or a class if the clone is expanded.

v_gene: TRBV2; abundance: few; j_gene: TRBJ1-5; d_gene: -; CDR3aa: CASSADSSNQPQHF; CDR3nt: TGTGCCAGCAGCGCCGACAGTAGCAATCAGCCCCAGCATTTT
v_gene: TRBV28; abundance: few; j_gene: TRBJ2-7; d_gene: -; CDR3aa: CASSLGPLSPYF; CDR3nt: TGTGCCAGCAGTTTAGGTCCCCTATCTCCTTACTTC
v_gene: TRBV5-4; abundance: many; j_gene: TRBJ2-1; d_gene: TRBD2; CDR3aa: CASSWGLAGVGNEQFF; CDR3nt: TGTGCCAGCAGCTGGGGACTAGCGGGAGTGGGCAATGAGCAGTTCTTC
v_gene: TRBV12-3/TRBV12-4; abundance: -; j_gene: TRBJ2-3; d_gene: -; CDR3aa: CASRGPTPDTQYF; CDR3nt: TGTGCCAGCCGAGGGCCCACTCCGGATACGCAGTATTTT
v_gene: TRBV29-1; abundance: many; j_gene: TRBJ2-5; d_gene: TRBD1; CDR3aa: CSADRGQETQYF; CDR3nt: TGCAGCGCCGACAGGGGGCAAGAGACCCAGTACTTC
v_gene: TRBV28; abundance: many; j_gene: TRBJ1-6; d_gene: TRBD1; CDR3aa: CASSTGTGRDSPLHF; CDR3nt: TGTGCCAGCAGTACCGGGACAGGGAGGGATTCACCCCTCCACTTT
v_gene: TRBV20-1; abundance: -; j_gene: TRBJ2-7; d_gene: -; CDR3aa: CSAPLGFPASSYEQYF; CDR3nt: TGCAGTGCTCCTCTGGGGTTTCCGGCCAGCTCCTACGAGCAGTACTTC
v_gene: TRBV5-1; abundance: -; j_gene: TRBJ2-1; d_gene: TRBD2; CDR3aa: CASSPGLVGSYNEQFF; CDR3nt: TGCGCCAGCAGCCCGGGACTAGTTGGGTCCTACAATGAGCAGTTCTTC
v_gene: TRBV27; abundance: -; j_gene: TRBJ2-3; d_gene: TRBD1; CDR3aa: CASSQWGTVDTQYF; CDR3nt: TGTGCCAGCAGTCAATGGGGGACAGTAGATACGCAGTATTTT
v_gene: TRBV19; abundance: -; j_gene: TRBJ2-1; d_gene: TRBD2; CDR3aa: CASSIEGLTYNEQFF; CDR3nt: TGTGCCAGTAGTATTGAGGGACTAACCTACAATGAGCAGTTCTTC
v_gene: TRBV27; abundance: -; j_gene: TRBJ2-1; d_gene: TRBD1; CDR3aa: CASSFRRDRLYNEQFF; CDR3nt: TGTGCCAGCAGTTTCCGCCGGGACAGGTTGTACAATGAGCAGTTCTTC
v_gene: TRBV4-1; abundance: many; j_gene: TRBJ2-1; d_gene: -; CDR3aa: CASSQDTNEQFF; CDR3nt: TGCGCCAGCAGCCAAGATACCAATGAGCAGTTCTTC
v_gene: TRBV5-1; abundance: many; j_gene: TRBJ2-7; d_gene: TRBD2; CDR3aa: CASRSETGTRIGLYEQYF; CDR3nt: TGCGCCAGCAGATCCGAAACCGGGACTAGAATCGGCCTCTACGAGCAGTACTTC
v_gene: TRBV29-1; abundance: many; j_gene: TRBJ2-1; d_gene: -; CDR3aa: CSVEGSEGGSYNEQFF; CDR3nt: TGCAGCGTTGAAGGGAGCGAGGGTGGGTCCTACAATGAGCAGTTCTTC
v_gene: TRBV2; abundance: -; j_gene: TRBJ2-7; d_gene: -; CDR3aa: CASPRGQGRDEQYF; CDR3nt: TGTGCCAGCCCTAGAGGGCAGGGTCGCGACGAGCAGTACTTC
v_gene: TRBV3-1; abundance: -; j_gene: TRBJ2-2; d_gene: -; CDR3aa: CACSQGALWNTGELFF; CDR3nt: TGTGCCTGCAGCCAGGGTGCTCTTTGGAACACCGGGGAGCTGTTTTTT
v_gene: TRBV29-1; abundance: -; j_gene: TRBJ2-1; d_gene: -; CDR3aa: CSAIGPGRAYNEQFF; CDR3nt: TGCAGCGCCATAGGTCCGGGCCGCGCCTACAATGAGCAGTTCTTC
v_gene: TRBV4-1; abundance: -; j_gene: TRBJ2-1; d_gene: TRBD2; CDR3aa: CASSQEKGAGPGLAGGRDNEQFF; CDR3nt: TGCGCCAGCAGCCAAGAAAAAGGAGCCGGGCCGGGACTAGCGGGAGGACGGGACAATGAGCAGTTCTTC
v_gene: TRBV29-1; abundance: many; j_gene: TRBJ1-1; d_gene: -; CDR3aa: CSVVGVMPSLAFF; CDR3nt: TGCAGCGTTGTCGGGGTGATGCCCTCCCTGGCTTTCTTT
v_gene: TRBV6-1; abundance: many; j_gene: TRBJ2-5; d_gene: TRBD1; CDR3aa: CASSEERGQGEETQYF; CDR3nt: TGTGCCAGCAGCGAAGAACGGGGACAGGGGGAAGAGACCCAGTACTTC
v_gene: TRBV29-1; abundance: few; j_gene: TRBJ2-1; d_gene: -; CDR3aa: CSGIRTVSYNEQFF; CDR3nt: TGCAGCGGCATTAGGACAGTTTCCTACAATGAGCAGTTCTTC
v_gene: TRBV5-1; abundance: many; j_gene: TRBJ2-3; d_gene: TRBD2; CDR3aa: CASSGLAGLGDTQYF; CDR3nt: TGCGCCAGCAGTGGATTAGCGGGATTGGGAGATACGCAGTATTTT
v_gene: TRBV28; abundance: few; j_gene: TRBJ2-5; d_gene: TRBD2; CDR3aa: CASQGTGGPAETQYF; CDR3nt: TGTGCCAGCCAGGGGACGGGAGGGCCGGCAGAGACCCAGTACTTC
v_gene: TRBV29-1; abundance: few; j_gene: TRBJ2-7; d_gene: -; CDR3aa: CSVVGTSEQYF; CDR3nt: TGCAGCGTTGTCGGGACCTCAGAACAGTACTTC
v_gene: TRBV7-9; abundance: few; j_gene: TRBJ2-1; d_gene: -; CDR3aa: CASSSYSPTSYNEQFF; CDR3nt: TGTGCCAGCAGCTCGTACTCTCCTACCTCCTACAATGAGCAGTTCTTC
v_gene: TRBV9; abundance: few; j_gene: TRBJ1-1; d_gene: -; CDR3aa: CASSTSTGMNTEAFF; CDR3nt: TGTGCCAGCAGCACCTCGACGGGAATGAACACTGAAGCTTTCTTT
v_gene: TRBV5-1; abundance: -; j_gene: TRBJ2-7; d_gene: TRBD2; CDR3aa: CASSLKVLAADEQYF; CDR3nt: TGCGCCAGCAGCTTGAAGGTTCTAGCGGCCGACGAGCAGTACTTC
v_gene: TRBV29-1; abundance: -; j_gene: TRBJ2-7; d_gene: -; CDR3aa: CSVVGQGYYEQYF; CDR3nt: TGCAGCGTCGTAGGGCAGGGCTACTACGAGCAGTACTTC
v_gene: TRBV28; abundance: few; j_gene: TRBJ2-5; d_gene: TRBD2; CDR3aa: CASRGASGREETQYF; CDR3nt: TGTGCCAGCAGGGGGGCTAGCGGGAGAGAAGAGACCCAGTACTTC
v_gene: TRBV29-1; abundance: -; j_gene: TRBJ1-1; d_gene: TRBD1; CDR3aa: CSVGTGSGGAFF; CDR3nt: TGCAGCGTCGGGACAGGGAGTGGAGGAGCTTTCTTT
v_gene: TRBV7-3; abundance: few; j_gene: TRBJ2-1; d_gene: TRBD2; CDR3aa: CASSPRTSGSMIF; CDR3nt: TGTGCCAGCAGCCCCAGGACTAGCGGGAGTATGATCTTC
v_gene: TRBV5-1; abundance: few; j_gene: TRBJ2-7; d_gene: -; CDR3aa: CASSLALGYSSYEQYF; CDR3nt: TGCGCCAGCAGCTTGGCCCTGGGGTACTCTTCCTACGAGCAGTACTTC
v_gene: TRBV9; abundance: few; j_gene: TRBJ1-1; d_gene: -; CDR3aa: CASSTNVDAEAFF; CDR3nt: TGTGCCAGCAGCACGAACGTTGACGCTGAAGCTTTCTTT
v_gene: TRBV29-1; abundance: few; j_gene: TRBJ2-7; d_gene: -; CDR3aa: CSVPSGPYEQYF; CDR3nt: TGCAGCGTGCCGAGCGGTCCCTACGAGCAGTACTTC
v_gene: TRBV6-5; abundance: few; j_gene: TRBJ2-7; d_gene: -; CDR3aa: CASSQAWGEQYF; CDR3nt: TGTGCCAGCAGTCAGGCCTGGGGGGAGCAGTACTTC
v_gene: TRBV7-2; abundance: -; j_gene: TRBJ2-7; d_gene: -; CDR3aa: CASTQWRDPSYEQYF; CDR3nt: TGTGCCAGCACACAGTGGCGGGACCCCTCCTACGAGCAGTACTTC
v_gene: TRBV28; abundance: -; j_gene: TRBJ2-7; d_gene: -; CDR3aa: CASSAGIVYEQYF; CDR3nt: TGTGCCAGCAGTGCAGGCATCGTCTACGAGCAGTACTTC
v_gene: TRBV20-1; abundance: few; j_gene: TRBJ2-1; d_gene: TRBD2; CDR3aa: CSSWGLAGGNEQFF; CDR3nt: TGCAGTTCCTGGGGACTAGCGGGAGGGAATGAGCAGTTCTTC
v_gene: TRBV18; abundance: -; j_gene: TRBJ1-1; d_gene: -; CDR3aa: CASSLIIREYSNEAFF; CDR3nt: TGTGCCAGCTCACTAATTATCAGGGAATACTCCAACGAAGCTTTCTTT
v_gene: TRBV29-1; abundance: -; j_gene: TRBJ2-1; d_gene: -; CDR3aa: CSVEPLNEQFF; CDR3nt: TGCAGCGTTGAACCCCTCAATGAGCAGTTCTTC
v_gene: TRBV28; abundance: few; j_gene: TRBJ2-1; d_gene: TRBD2; CDR3aa: CASRPLILAGNNEQFF; CDR3nt: TGTGCCAGCAGACCACTAATTCTAGCGGGGAACAATGAGCAGTTCTTC
v_gene: TRBV5-6; abundance: -; j_gene: TRBJ2-7; d_gene: -; CDR3aa: CASSLGQGPTHYEQYF; CDR3nt: TGTGCCAGCAGCTTGGGGCAGGGACCAACACACTACGAGCAGTACTTC
v_gene: TRBV7-8; abundance: few; j_gene: TRBJ2-5; d_gene: -; CDR3aa: CASSLRTRVETQYF; CDR3nt: TGTGCCAGCAGCTTAAGAACGCGGGTGGAGACCCAGTACTTC
v_gene: TRBV28; abundance: few; j_gene: TRBJ2-2; d_gene: -; CDR3aa: CATADLIRPGELFF; CDR3nt: TGTGCCACCGCCGACCTCATCCGCCCCGGGGAGCTGTTTTTT
v_gene: TRBV12-3/TRBV12-4; abundance: once; j_gene: TRBJ2-1; d_gene: TRBD2; CDR3aa: CASTRIWGLVWNEQFF; CDR3nt: TGTGCCAGCACCCGTATTTGGGGACTAGTGTGGAATGAGCAGTTCTTC
v_gene: TRBV7-2; abundance: -; j_gene: TRBJ2-1; d_gene: -; CDR3aa: CASSLDRYSYNEQFF; CDR3nt: TGTGCCAGCAGCCTAGATCGATACTCCTACAATGAGCAGTTCTTC